This passage covers 23 T cell receptor beta chains from one sample sequenced in a study of technical replicates of blood from several donors. Method: immunoSEQ multiplex PCR; TCRdb's copy keeps in-frame clones and lacks some. The sample has under 85,000 clones; about 97% are singletons. The material sequenced was T cells isolated from PBMCs. These receptor sequences come from a human donor in good health.

This chain joins TRBV27 and TRBJ1-1; the D is unclear. The V gene lost 2 bases and the J gene lost 0 bases, with 13 bases spanning the gap. CDR3 length equals 16 residues. The germline V gene has CDR1 MNHEY and CDR2 SMNVEV (reference sequence). CDR3 sequence reads: CASSLGGPALNTEAFF. CDR3 in DNA: TGTGCCAGCAGTTTAGGCGGGCCAGCTTTGAACACTGAAGCTTTCTTT.

The rearrangement joins TRBV2 to TRBJ2-1, with 11 positions matching TRBD2. Germline lookup yields CDR1 SNHLY and CDR2 FYNNEI. V gave up 6 bases and J gave up 4 bases; unmatched junction bases: 5. This CDR3 is built from 15 residues. In DNA, the CDR3 is TGTGCCAGCAGACCGACTAGCGGGATATACAATGAGCAGTTCTTC. Encoded protein: CASRPTSGIYNEQFF.

The chain carries TRBV30 and TRBJ1-5; unclear D gene. The length of the CDR3 is 10 residues. Germline CDR1 is GTSNPN and CDR2 is SVGIG (reference sequence). V was cut by 6 bases and J by 5 bases, with 5 bases left in between. This chain's CDR3 is CACGHQPQHF. The CDR3 DNA reads TGTGCCTGTGGGCATCAGCCCCAGCATTTT.

The chain couples TRBV5-6 to TRBJ1-1, with TRBD1 as a possible D gene (5 bases). CDR1 and CDR2 from the germline V gene are SGHDT and YYEEEE. This CDR3 has 12 residues. Trimming pared 5 bases from V and 5 bases from J, leaving 10 bases between. CDR3 residues: CASRRRGTEAFF. The DNA of the CDR3 is TGTGCCAGCAGACGTAGGGGAACTGAAGCTTTCTTT.

The chain couples TRBV2 to TRBJ2-7; 8 bases are a match to TRBD1. V lost 4 bases, J lost 2 bases, and 4 bases stayed unmatched. CDR3 size: 14 residues. The germline CDR1 and CDR2 sequences are SNHLY and FYNNEI. For the CDR3, the DNA is TGTGCCAGCAGTGTACAGGGGGTCACCTACGAGCAGTACTTC. Protein: CASSVQGVTYEQYF. Together with reference TRBV2 and TRBJ2-7, the CDR3 gives the full variable domain: EPEVTQTPSHQVTQMGQEVILRCVPISNHLYFYWYRQILGQKVEFLVSFYNNEISEKSEIFDDQFSVERPDGSNFTLKIRSTKLEDSAMYFCASSVQGVTYEQYFGPGTRLTVT.

The chain employs TRBV9 and TRBJ2-7, with 15 bases lining up with TRBD2. V was clipped by 4 bases and J by 3 bases; unmatched bases: 2. Looked up from germline, CDR1 is SGDLS and CDR2 is YYNGEE. This CDR3 is built from 15 residues. CDR3 protein: CASSSGLAGGYEQYF. The CDR3 region has the DNA TGTGCCAGCAGCTCGGGACTAGCGGGAGGCTACGAGCAGTACTTC.

V and J are TRBV19 and TRBJ2-5; 8 bases are shared with TRBD2. Germline V gives CDR1 LNHDA, CDR2 SQIVND (reference sequence). The CDR3 extends over 14 amino acids. V was pared by 5 bases and J by 5 bases, with 7 bases of the junction left unmatched. The CDR3 sequence: CASSQAGVEETQYF. CDR3 coding DNA: TGTGCCAGTAGTCAAGCGGGAGTAGAGGAGACCCAGTACTTC.

The CDR3 bases are TGTGCCACCTCCGTGACAGGGTTCCCCTACGAGCAGTACTTC. Its translation is CATSVTGFPYEQYF. The chain carries TRBV27 and TRBJ2-7; 7 bases align to TRBD1. The length of the CDR3 is 14 residues. V shed 10 bases, J shed 2 bases, and the junction held 11 bases outside the gene matches. The germline V gene encodes CDR1 MNHEY and CDR2 SMNVEV (reference sequence).

This chain joins TRBV18 and TRBJ1-2; D gene unclear. Germline assignment: CDR1 KGHSH and CDR2 LQKENI. Between the trimmed V and J ends, which lost 0 bases and 11 bases, there was a span of 13 bases. The CDR3 is 13 amino acids. The CDR3 reads CASSPPGPGEYTF. As DNA, the CDR3 is TGTGCCAGCTCACCACCGGGTCCAGGTGAATACACCTTC.

This chain uses TRBV29-1 with TRBJ1-1, with D possibly matching TRBD1 (6 bases). The V and J ends lost 6 bases and 4 bases respectively, with 12 bases between them. The CDR3 sequence is 12 residues long. Germline V lookup: CDR1 SQVTM, CDR2 ANQGSEA. CDR3 protein: CSVPQGATEAFF. CDR3 in DNA: TGCAGCGTGCCACAGGGAGCCACTGAAGCTTTCTTT. The whole variable domain, filled in from reference TRBV29-1 and TRBJ1-1, reads SAVISQKPSRDICQRGTSLTIQCQVDSQVTMMFWYRQQPGQSLTLIATANQGSEATYESGFVIDKFPISRPNLTFSTLTVSNMSPEDSSIYLCSVPQGATEAFFGQGTRLTVV.

This chain links TRBV15 with TRBJ1-1; D is possibly TRBD1 (6 bases). The CDR3 consists of 16 residues. The germline V gene encodes CDR1 LNHNV and CDR2 YYDKDF (reference sequence). The germline V and J ends were trimmed by 4 bases and 10 bases, with 25 bases remaining between them. The CDR3: CATSKIQTTGLWRAFF. The CDR3 bases are TGTGCCACCAGCAAGATACAAACCACAGGGCTTTGGCGAGCTTTCTTT.

J is TRBJ1-5 and V is TRBV18; 10 nucleotides agree with TRBD1. Germline CDR1 and CDR2: KGHSH and LQKENI. The CDR3 runs 14 residues. J was trimmed by 5 bases and V by 3 bases; bases with no gene match: 1. CDR3 amino acids: CASSPGTGDQPQHF. The CDR3 DNA reads as TGTGCCAGCTCACCCGGGACAGGGGATCAGCCCCAGCATTTT.

This clone was counted once. This rearrangement joins TRBV5-1 to TRBJ1-1, with TRBD1 as a possible D gene (6 bases). The CDR3 covers 14 residues. Germline CDR1 and CDR2: SGHRS and YFSETQ. V was cut by 1 base and J by 1 base, with 8 bases left in between. This CDR3 is CASSLQGQNTEAFF. The CDR3 DNA is TGCGCCAGCAGCTTGCAGGGGCAGAACACTGAAGCTTTCTTT.

V gene TRBV20-1 combines with J gene TRBJ1-2, with a possible D match to TRBD1 (6 bases). Trimming took off 6 bases at V and 8 bases at J, with 13 bases between the two ends. CDR1 and CDR2 (germline): DFQATT, SNEGSKA (reference sequence). This CDR3 has 11 amino acids. The CDR3 protein is CSAYGDNGYTF. The CDR3, as DNA: TGCAGTGCCTACGGGGACAACGGCTACACCTTC.

The V gene is TRBV27, the J gene TRBJ2-1, with TRBD1 matching over 7 bases. The CDR3 is 14 residues long. The J segment lost 10 bases and the V segment lost 5 bases, leaving 11 bases of the junction unmatched. Germline V CDR1 and CDR2: MNHEY, SMNVEV (reference sequence). CDR3 coding DNA: TGTGCCAGCAGTCATGCTAGGGGGCGTTTAGAGCAGTTCTTC. Translation: CASSHARGRLEQFF.

The chain carries TRBV9 and TRBJ1-3; D gene unclear. Trimming stripped 3 bases from V and 7 bases from J, with 8 bases between. Germline CDR1 and CDR2: SGDLS and YYNGEE. The CDR3 extends over 12 amino acids. This CDR3 is CASSAPENTIYF. The CDR3 DNA follows: TGTGCCAGCAGCGCCCCGGAGAACACCATATATTTT.

A word on this clone: An end of the junction differs from the germline gene, which may be a read error. V usage is TRBV10-3 and J usage is TRBJ1-2; D is possibly TRBD1 (5 bases). Germline V gene lookup returns CDR1 ENHRY and CDR2 SYGVKD. This CDR3 is built from 12 residues. CDR3 nucleotides: TGTGCCATCAGTGAGTCGAAGTCAGGGCCAAACTTC. This encodes CAISESKSGPNF.

The gene calls are TRBV28 and TRBJ1-5, with a tentative D call TRBD1 (5 bases). CDR3 length: 12 amino acids. CDR1 and CDR2 from the germline V gene are MDHEN and SYDVKM. Trimming removed 6 bases from V and 8 bases from J, with 11 bases in between. CDR3 residues: CASRDNFEPQHF. In DNA form, the CDR3 reads TGTGCCAGCAGGGACAATTTTGAGCCCCAGCATTTT. The variable domain in full, completed from reference TRBV28 and TRBJ1-5, reads DVKVTQSSRYLVKRTGEKVFLECVQDMDHENMFWYRQDPGLGLRLIYFSYDVKMKEKGDIPEGYSVSREKKERFSLILESASTNQTSMYLCASRDNFEPQHFGDGTRLSIL.

The chain has TRBV28 and TRBJ2-7; 7 nucleotides line up with TRBD1. CDR3 length equals 13 residues. Trimming removed 10 bases from V and 4 bases from J; junction bases left unmatched: 10. The germline V gene has CDR1 MDHEN and CDR2 SYDVKM. For the CDR3, the DNA is TGTGCCACCGATGACAGGGCGGTGTACGAGCAGTACTTC. Protein product: CATDDRAVYEQYF.

The CDR3 nucleotides read TGCGCCAGCAGTGCCCGTAGTATCGACGAGCAGTACTTC. As protein: CASSARSIDEQYF. The chain links TRBV10-1 to TRBJ2-7; D remains ambiguous. Germline V lookup: CDR1 WNHNN, CDR2 SYGVQD (reference sequence). V shed 4 bases and J shed 5 bases, with 12 bases lying between them. This CDR3 has 13 amino acids.

The chain joins TRBV12-1 to TRBJ2-7; the table's TRBD2 call for D was not verified on the DNA. TRBV12-1 is termed a pseudogene. The CDR3 consists of 14 residues. CDR3 in amino acids: CAGPNRDSFDEQYF. CDR3 in DNA: TGTGCCGGCCCAAACCGGGACTCCTTCGACGAGCAGTACTTC.

The chain joins TRBV27 to TRBJ2-7, with 10 nucleotides matching TRBD2. The ends lost 3 bases at V and 2 bases at J; junction bases unmatched: 10. This CDR3 spans 17 amino acids. The V gene's germline CDR1 is MNHEY and CDR2 SMNVEV (reference sequence). The DNA of the CDR3 is TGTGCCAGCAGTTTCCGGACTAGCGGAACGCACACCTACGAGCAGTACTTC. The encoded protein is CASSFRTSGTHTYEQYF.

CDR3 loop: CAISRSGDGYTF. The CDR3 nucleotides are TGTGCCATCAGTCGGTCAGGGGATGGCTACACCTTC. J is TRBJ1-2 and V is TRBV10-3; D might be TRBD1 (6 bases). V lost 5 bases, J lost 6 bases, and 10 bases lay in between. Germline loops: CDR1 ENHRY, CDR2 SYGVKD. The CDR3 length is 12 residues.